The present T cell receptor (gamma chain) was sequenced within a study of gamma-delta T cells after stem cell transplantation. The CDR3 loop spans 17 amino acids. Germline V gene lookup returns CDR1 GITISATS and CDR2 ISYDGTV (reference sequence). TCRdb re-called clones from the RT-PCR reads via CATT. The sample consists of over 1,500 gamma-chain clones, approximately 3.5% of them appearing once. Regarding this clone: TCRdb lists the protein of a much larger clone for this DNA, which differs at residue 12, so this is likely a read error; the protein given here is translated from the DNA itself.

The V gene is TRGV9, the J gene TRGJP. The specimen was gamma-delta T cells. The source of this sequence is a human donor. It is not recorded whose cells these are; they may come from a transplant donor. CDR3 coding DNA: TGTGCCTTGTGGGAGGGCAGGCAAGAGTTGGGCAGAAAAATCAAGGTATTT. It specifies CALWEGRQELGRKIKVF.